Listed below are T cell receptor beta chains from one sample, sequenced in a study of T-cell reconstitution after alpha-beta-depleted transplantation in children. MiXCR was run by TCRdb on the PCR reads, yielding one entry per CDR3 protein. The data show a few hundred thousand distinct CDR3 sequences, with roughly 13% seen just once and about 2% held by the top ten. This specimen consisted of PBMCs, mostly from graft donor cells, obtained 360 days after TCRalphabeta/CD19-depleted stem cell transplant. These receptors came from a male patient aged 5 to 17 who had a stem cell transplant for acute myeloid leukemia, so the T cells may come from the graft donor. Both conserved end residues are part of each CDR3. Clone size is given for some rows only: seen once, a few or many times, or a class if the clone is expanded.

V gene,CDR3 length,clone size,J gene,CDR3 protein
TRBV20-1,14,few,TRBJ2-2,CSARGAGSAGELFF
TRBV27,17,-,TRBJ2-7,CASSRLPTGFSSYEEYF
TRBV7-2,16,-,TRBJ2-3,CASSITSGTFTDTQYF
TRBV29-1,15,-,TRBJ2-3,CSVSTDSVSTDTQYF
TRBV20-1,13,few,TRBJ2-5,CSATLGQGETQYF
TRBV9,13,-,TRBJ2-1,CASSVPVQGEQFF
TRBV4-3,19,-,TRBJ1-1,CASSQGGFAGGRYNTEAFF
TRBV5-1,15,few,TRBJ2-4,CASSSNTLAKNIQYF
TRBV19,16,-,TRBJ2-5,CASSRTVTSGEETQYF
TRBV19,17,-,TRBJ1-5,CASSMGTGAAHNQPQHF
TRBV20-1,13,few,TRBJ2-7,CSASRAGVGEQYF
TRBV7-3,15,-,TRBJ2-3,CASSLTATSGNTQYF
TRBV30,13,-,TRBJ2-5,CAWSRGLQETQYF
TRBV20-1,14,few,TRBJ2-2,CSAPTSGDTGELFF
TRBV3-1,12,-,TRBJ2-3,CASSQSGNTQYF
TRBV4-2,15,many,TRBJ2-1,CASSQVGAGDNEQFF
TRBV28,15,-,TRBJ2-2,CASSLWREGTGELFF
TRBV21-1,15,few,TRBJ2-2,CASSNHKIPPGSCFF
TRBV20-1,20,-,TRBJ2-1,CSAYLAPLAGERSSYNEQFF
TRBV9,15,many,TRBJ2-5,CASSGQSGRRETQYF
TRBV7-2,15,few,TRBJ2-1,CASSLQRGRADEQFF
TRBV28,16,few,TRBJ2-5,CASSPRGGGIQETQYF
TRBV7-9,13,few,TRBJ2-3,CASSFGLADTQYF
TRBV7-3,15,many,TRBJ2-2,CASSSTEANTGELFF
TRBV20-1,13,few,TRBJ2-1,CSASPGGLDEQFF
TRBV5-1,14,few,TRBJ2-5,CASRIESGTETQYF
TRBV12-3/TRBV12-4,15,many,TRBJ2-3,CASSLTSGGTDTQYF
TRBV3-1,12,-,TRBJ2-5,CASSQDHETQYF
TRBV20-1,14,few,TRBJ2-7,CSASTGTSSYEQYF
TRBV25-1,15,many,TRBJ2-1,CASLSSGRGYNEQFF
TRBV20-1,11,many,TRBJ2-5,CSARDHETQYF
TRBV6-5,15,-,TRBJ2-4,CASSYSALAKNIQYF
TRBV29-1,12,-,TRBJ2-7,CSGAFTLYEQYF
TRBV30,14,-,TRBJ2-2,CAWSVAANTGELFF
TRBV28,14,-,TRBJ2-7,CASTLSQGGYEQYF
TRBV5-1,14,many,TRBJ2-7,CASSLGGGSYEQYF
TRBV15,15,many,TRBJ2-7,CATSSPTGTGDEQYF
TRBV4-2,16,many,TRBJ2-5,CASSQGQAGLQETQYF
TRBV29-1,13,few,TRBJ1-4,CSVEQVNNEKLFF
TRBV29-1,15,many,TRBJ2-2,CSVGLAGVNTGELFF
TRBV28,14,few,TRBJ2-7,CASLSSGVVYEQYF
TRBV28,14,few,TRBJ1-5,CASSLPTVNQPQHF
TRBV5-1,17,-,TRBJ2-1,CASSLAWANHPYNEQFF
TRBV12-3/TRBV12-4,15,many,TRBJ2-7,CASSPFSRISYEQYF
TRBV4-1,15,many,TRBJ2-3,CASSQAGGNTDTQYF
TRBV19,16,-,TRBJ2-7,CASSIGPSGYSYEQYF
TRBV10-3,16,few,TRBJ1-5,CAISERNILGGQPQHF
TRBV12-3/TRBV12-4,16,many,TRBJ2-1,CASSLRVILPYNEQFF
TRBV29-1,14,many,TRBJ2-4,CSVTGSSAKNIQYF
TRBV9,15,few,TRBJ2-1,CASSVETLIYNEQFF
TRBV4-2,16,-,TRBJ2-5,CASSQESGGGGETQYF
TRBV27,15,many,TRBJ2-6,CASRSGGAGANVLTF
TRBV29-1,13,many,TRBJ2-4,CSVEDPTGSIQYF
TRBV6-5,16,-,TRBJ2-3,CASSFPGLAGGDTQYF
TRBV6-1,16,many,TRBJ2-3,CASSPKGTGRTDTQYF
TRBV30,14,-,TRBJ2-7,CAWTTSNLPYEQYF
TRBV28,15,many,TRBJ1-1,CASSLTGSMNTEAFF